The rows below give T cell receptor beta chains drawn from one sample of a study of blood T cell repertoires in COVID-19. Sequenced by immunoSEQ multiplex PCR; TCRdb stores in-frame clones only, minus some. The table records roughly 150,000 clones, more than 85% of them present only once. Sequencing was done on a sample of peripheral blood. The receptors come from a woman in her sixties with COVID-19, enrolled during active disease. Both conserved end residues are part of each CDR3. A D gene is named only where the DNA matches it firmly. Clone sizes are given selectively: once, few, many, or a class where the clone is expanded.

cdr3_nt	cdr3_aa	d_call	v_call	j_call	clone_size
TGTGCCAGCAGTACCGGGGGGGGGTATGGCTACACCTTC	CASSTGGGYGYTF	NA	TRBV12-3/TRBV12-4	TRBJ1-2	NA
TGTGCCAGCAGCACTAGCGGGCGGGCGGAGACCCAGTACTTC	CASSTSGRAETQYF	TRBD2	TRBV7-2	TRBJ2-5	NA
TGTGCCAGCAGGTCGGTGCCGAACACTGAAGCTTTCTTT	CASRSVPNTEAFF	NA	TRBV28	TRBJ1-1	NA
TGCGCCAGCAGTTTACAGGGGCCCTCCTACAATGAGCAGTTCTTC	CASSLQGPSYNEQFF	TRBD1	TRBV5-1	TRBJ2-1	once
TGTGCCAGCAGTTACTCGAAGGGTAGGGGCGAAGAAAAACTGTTTTTT	CASSYSKGRGEEKLFF	NA	TRBV6-6	TRBJ1-4	NA
TGTGCCAGCACATGGGGCGATGAGCAGTTCTTC	CASTWGDEQFF	NA	TRBV7-2	TRBJ2-1	once
TGCGCCAGCAGCCAAGATGAGGAGGGGGCTCGGTCACCCCTCCACTTT	CASSQDEEGARSPLHF	TRBD1	TRBV4-1	TRBJ1-6	NA
TGTGCCAGTAGTATAATGAGGCAGGGGGCCTCAGATACGCAGTATTTT	CASSIMRQGASDTQYF	TRBD1	TRBV19	TRBJ2-3	NA
TGTGCCTGGAGTGTTGATTGGAAGGGAGCTGGAAACACCATATATTTT	CAWSVDWKGAGNTIYF	NA	TRBV30	TRBJ1-3	NA
TGCGCCAGCCGAGGGACTAGCGGGGGGTCTGGGGCCAACGTCCTGACTTTC	CASRGTSGGSGANVLTF	TRBD2	TRBV4-1	TRBJ2-6	NA
TGTGCCAGCAGTCGGACTTATTCCTATGGCTACACCTTC	CASSRTYSYGYTF	NA	TRBV2	TRBJ1-2	few
TGTGCCACCAGCAGGGATAGGGGCTCTGGAAACACCATATATTTT	CATSRDRGSGNTIYF	NA	TRBV15	TRBJ1-3	NA
TGCGCCAGCAGTACTCCCGGGACATCGCCTGCTTTCTTT	CASSTPGTSPAFF	NA	TRBV5-1	TRBJ1-1	NA
TGTGCCAGCAGGGGGGCTAGCGGGAACACCGGGGAGCTGTTTTTT	CASRGASGNTGELFF	NA	TRBV7-9	TRBJ2-2	NA
TGTGCCAGCAGTGATCTAGGGAGGGGGGGCACTGAAGCTTTCTTT	CASSDLGRGGTEAFF	NA	TRBV6-4	TRBJ1-1	NA
TGTGCCATCAGTGAGTCTGGGACAGGGGGCTTCAATGAGCAGTTCTTC	CAISESGTGGFNEQFF	TRBD1	TRBV10-3	TRBJ2-1	NA
TGTGCCAGCAGCAAAGCGCGAAGCGGGGGGATTCCTTCTTCCTACGAGCAGTACTTC	CASSKARSGGIPSSYEQYF	NA	TRBV21-1	TRBJ2-7	NA
TGCGCCAGCAGCTTGTTCGGGTTACAGGGGGCCAATAATTCACCCCTCCACTTT	CASSLFGLQGANNSPLHF	TRBD1	TRBV5-1	TRBJ1-6	NA
TGTGCCAGCAGTTACGGCGGGACCCAGTACTTC	CASSYGGTQYF	NA	TRBV6-5	TRBJ2-5	NA
TGTGCCTGGAGTATCGGACTAAACAATTCACCCCTCCACTTT	CAWSIGLNNSPLHF	NA	TRBV30	TRBJ1-6	once
TGTGCCAGCAGCTTAGGAGTTAGCGATCTGCCCCAGCATTTT	CASSLGVSDLPQHF	NA	TRBV7-8	TRBJ1-5	NA
TGTGCCAGCAGTACCCCGGGACAGGGGGAATTAAACTATGGCTACACCTTC	CASSTPGQGELNYGYTF	TRBD1	TRBV2	TRBJ1-2	NA
TGTGCCAGCAGGACAGTTACGAACACCGGGGAGCTGTTTTTT	CASRTVTNTGELFF	NA	TRBV2	TRBJ2-2	NA